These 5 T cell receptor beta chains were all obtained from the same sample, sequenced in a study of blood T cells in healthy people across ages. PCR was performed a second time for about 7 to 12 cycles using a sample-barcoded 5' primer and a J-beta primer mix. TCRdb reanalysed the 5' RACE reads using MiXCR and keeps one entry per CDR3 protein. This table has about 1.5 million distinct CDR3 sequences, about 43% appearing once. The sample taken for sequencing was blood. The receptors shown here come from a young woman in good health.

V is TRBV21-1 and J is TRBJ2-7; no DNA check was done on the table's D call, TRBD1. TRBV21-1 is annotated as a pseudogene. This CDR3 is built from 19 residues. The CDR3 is CASSKGVRGTIHDSYEQYF. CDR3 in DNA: TGTGCCAGCAGCAAAGGGGTCAGGGGGACTATCCATGATTCCTACGAGCAGTACTTC.

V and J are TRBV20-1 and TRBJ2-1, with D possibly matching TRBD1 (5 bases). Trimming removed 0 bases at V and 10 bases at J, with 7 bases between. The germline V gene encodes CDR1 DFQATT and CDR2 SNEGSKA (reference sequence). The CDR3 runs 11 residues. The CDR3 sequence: CSARDKGEQFF. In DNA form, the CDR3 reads TGCAGTGCTAGAGATAAGGGGGAGCAGTTCTTC.

The CDR3 DNA reads TGCGCCAGCAGCCAAGGGCGCGGTACAGCAAACACTGAAGCTTTCTTT. Its translation: CASSQGRGTANTEAFF. The chain employs TRBV4-1 and TRBJ1-1; D uncertain. The V end lost 1 base, the J end lost 2 bases, and 14 bases lay between the germline ends. The CDR3 spans 16 residues. Germline CDR1 is MGHRA and CDR2 is YSYEKL.

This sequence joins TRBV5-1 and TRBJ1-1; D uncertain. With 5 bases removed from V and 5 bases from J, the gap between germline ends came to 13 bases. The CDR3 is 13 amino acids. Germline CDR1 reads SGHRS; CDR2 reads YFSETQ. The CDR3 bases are TGCGCCAGCAGACTAGGGAGTTCGACTGAAGCTTTCTTT. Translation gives CASRLGSSTEAFF. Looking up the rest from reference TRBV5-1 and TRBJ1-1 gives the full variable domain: KAGVTQTPRYLIKTRGQQVTLSCSPISGHRSVSWYQQTPGQGLQFLFEYFSETQRNKGNFPGRFSGRQFSNSRSEMNVSTLELGDSALYLCASRLGSSTEAFFGQGTRLTVV.

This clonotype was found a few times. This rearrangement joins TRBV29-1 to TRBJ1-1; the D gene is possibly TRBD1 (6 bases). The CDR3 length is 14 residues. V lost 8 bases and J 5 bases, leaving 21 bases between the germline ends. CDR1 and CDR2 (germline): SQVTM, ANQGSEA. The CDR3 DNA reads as TGCAGCTTCGCCGGGGGGGGGCAATATACTGAAGCTTTCTTT. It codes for CSFAGGGQYTEAFF.